Listed below are T cell receptor beta chains from one sample, sequenced in a study of PD-L1 blockade in urothelial cancer. Clones were sequenced by immunoSEQ multiplex PCR, and TCRdb holds only the in-frame ones, with some missing. The sample consists of around 40,000 clones, roughly nine tenths of them appearing once. The specimen comprised PBMCs, sampled around atezolizumab (anti-PD-L1) treatment. The receptors originated from a woman aged 60-70 years with urothelial cancer. Each CDR3 is given with its conserved first and last residue. A D gene is named only where the DNA matches it firmly. A clone size is listed for some rows: how often the clone was seen (once, few, many), or a class if it is expanded.

j_call | clone_size | d_call | v_call | cdr3_nt | cdr3_aa
TRBJ1-5 | NA | TRBD1 | TRBV6-5 | TGTGCCAGCAGTTCGGGACAGCGCAATCAGCCCCAGCATTTT | CASSSGQRNQPQHF
TRBJ2-2 | NA | TRBD2 | TRBV9 | TGTGCCAGCAGCCTGGCCGGGGGGGACACCGGGGAGCTGTTTTTT | CASSLAGGDTGELFF
TRBJ2-3 | NA | TRBD2 | TRBV27 | TGTGCCAGCAGTTTACTGGTAGCGGGAGGGCCGGCAGATACGCAGTATTTT | CASSLLVAGGPADTQYF
TRBJ2-5 | NA | NA | TRBV18 | TGTGCCAGCTCCCAGGCCCCGGTCCAAGAGACCCAGTACTTC | CASSQAPVQETQYF
TRBJ1-1 | once | NA | TRBV5-1 | TGCGCCAGCAGCTTGGATGGGGCGCGCACTGAAGCTTTCTTT | CASSLDGARTEAFF
TRBJ1-2 | few | NA | TRBV5-1 | TGCGCCAGCAGCTTGGGACAAAGCTATGGCTACACCTTC | CASSLGQSYGYTF
TRBJ1-1 | NA | NA | TRBV5-1 | TGCGCCAGCAGCCTGAGCCTGAACACTGAAGCTTTCTTT | CASSLSLNTEAFF
TRBJ2-7 | once | NA | TRBV4-1 | TGCGCCAGCAGCCAAGGCAGGGCCTCTTCCTACGAGCAGTACTTC | CASSQGRASSYEQYF
TRBJ1-1 | NA | NA | TRBV6-5 | TGTGCCAGCAGTTACATCGGGGGAAGAGGGACTGAAGCTTTCTTT | CASSYIGGRGTEAFF
TRBJ2-3 | NA | TRBD2 | TRBV18 | TGTGCCAGCTCACCAATACGACTAGCGGGCGGGATCACAGATACGCAGTATTTT | CASSPIRLAGGITDTQYF
TRBJ2-3 | NA | TRBD1 | TRBV7-2 | TGTGCCAGCAGGAACAGGGGATCCCGCACAGATACGCAGTATTTT | CASRNRGSRTDTQYF
TRBJ1-1 | NA | TRBD1 | TRBV10-3 | TGTGCCATCAGTGACCCATACGGGACAGGGAACACTGAAGCTTTCTTT | CAISDPYGTGNTEAFF
TRBJ2-7 | once | NA | TRBV27 | TGTGCCAGCGGCCTGTTCAACGAGCAGTACTTC | CASGLFNEQYF
TRBJ2-2 | NA | TRBD1 | TRBV7-3 | TGTGCCAGCAGCCCCACAGGGGGCGAGGACACCGGGGAGCTGTTTTTT | CASSPTGGEDTGELFF
TRBJ1-1 | NA | NA | TRBV6-6 | TGTGCCAGCAGTTACGACAGGAACACTGAAGCTTTCTTT | CASSYDRNTEAFF
TRBJ2-7 | NA | TRBD2 | TRBV27 | TGTGCCAGCAGTCCCGGGACTAGCGGGCTTAGCTCCTACGAGCAGTACTTC | CASSPGTSGLSSYEQYF
TRBJ2-5 | NA | NA | TRBV28 | TGTGCCAGCAGTCGAACAGGGTTAGAGACCCAGTACTTC | CASSRTGLETQYF
TRBJ2-5 | NA | TRBD1 | TRBV5-1 | TGCGCCAGCAGCCTTAGCAAACAGGGGGTTAGGGAGACCCAGTACTTC | CASSLSKQGVRETQYF
TRBJ2-2 | NA | NA | TRBV5-4 | TGTGCCAGCAGCTTTAGTGGGAACACCGGGGAGCTGTTTTTT | CASSFSGNTGELFF
TRBJ2-2 | NA | NA | TRBV9 | TGTGCCAGCAGCGCCGACAACCTCCACACCGGGGAGCTGTTTTTT | CASSADNLHTGELFF
TRBJ2-7 | NA | NA | TRBV2 | TGTGCCAGCAGTGCCGTCTCCTACGAGCAGTACTTC | CASSAVSYEQYF
TRBJ2-1 | NA | NA | TRBV27 | TGTGCCAGCAGTCTCAGCTCCTACAATGAGCAGTTCTTC | CASSLSSYNEQFF
TRBJ1-1 | NA | TRBD1 | TRBV28 | TGTGCCAGCAGTAAACCCCGGGACAGGGGGCTGAACACTGAAGCTTTCTTT | CASSKPRDRGLNTEAFF
TRBJ2-6 | NA | NA | TRBV28 | TGTGCCAGCAGTCCCCAGGGGTCTGGGGCCAACGTCCTGACTTTC | CASSPQGSGANVLTF
TRBJ2-1 | NA | TRBD2 | TRBV27 | TGTGCCAGCAGTTTGGGTAGCGGGAGGGCCTTGCCAGATGAGCAGTTCTTC | CASSLGSGRALPDEQFF
TRBJ1-1 | NA | NA | TRBV7-8 | TGTGCCAGCAGCTTAGTAAGAATCGGGAACACTGAAGCTTTCTTT | CASSLVRIGNTEAFF
TRBJ2-1 | NA | NA | TRBV9 | TGTGCCAGCAGCGTAGCTACGGGGTGGCGGGAGCAGTTCTTC | CASSVATGWREQFF
TRBJ2-7 | NA | TRBD1 | TRBV7-9 | TGTGCCAGCAACGGACAGGGTCCGGGCGAGCAGTACTTC | CASNGQGPGEQYF
TRBJ2-3 | NA | TRBD1 | TRBV4-1 | TGCGCCAGCAGCCAAGATGAACACGGGACAGGGCTCACAGATACGCAGTATTTT | CASSQDEHGTGLTDTQYF
TRBJ2-1 | NA | TRBD2 | TRBV5-1 | TGCGCCAGCAGTCCGCAGGGCGGGGGGAGCTCCTACAATGAGCAGTTCTTC | CASSPQGGGSSYNEQFF
TRBJ2-7 | NA | TRBD2 | TRBV28 | TGTGCCAGCAGTTTAGCACTAGCGGGAGGGACCTACGAGCAGTACTTC | CASSLALAGGTYEQYF
TRBJ1-4 | few | NA | TRBV28 | TGTGCCAGCAGTTTATGGACCTCGGAGGAAAAACTGTTTTTT | CASSLWTSEEKLFF
TRBJ2-7 | NA | NA | TRBV10-2 | TGCGCCAGCAGTGAGTCGCTAGCCCGCTCCTACGAGCAGTACTTC | CASSESLARSYEQYF
TRBJ2-5 | NA | TRBD2 | TRBV28 | TGTGCCAGCACCGAATCGGGGGGGGAGACCCAGTACTTC | CASTESGGETQYF
TRBJ2-7 | NA | TRBD2 | TRBV25-1 | TGTGCCAGCAGTGAAATCTCTAGCGGGCCGATCTACGAGCAGTACTTC | CASSEISSGPIYEQYF
TRBJ2-3 | NA | NA | TRBV2 | TGTGCCAGCAGCCGAGCCGGGACTCTAAACACAGATACGCAGTATTTT | CASSRAGTLNTDTQYF
TRBJ2-3 | NA | NA | TRBV28 | TGTGCCAGCAGTTTAGCGGTCACAGATACGCAGTATTTT | CASSLAVTDTQYF
TRBJ1-1 | NA | NA | TRBV7-8 | TGTGCCAGCAGCCCTAGGGGGATGAACACTGAAGCTTTCTTT | CASSPRGMNTEAFF
TRBJ1-3 | few | TRBD1 | TRBV6-5 | TGTGCCAGCAGTAGGACAGGTTCCTCTGGAAACACCATATATTTT | CASSRTGSSGNTIYF
TRBJ1-2 | NA | NA | TRBV6-1 | TGTGCCAGCACCGAAACCCTCACAGGGACAGGCTACACCTTC | CASTETLTGTGYTF
TRBJ1-5 | NA | NA | TRBV7-9 | TGTGCCAGCAGCTTGGGGGGAGCATCAGACAATCAGCCCCAGCATTTT | CASSLGGASDNQPQHF
TRBJ1-1 | NA | NA | TRBV10-3 | TGTGCCACGCACCTGGGGGGGCTGAACACTGAAGCTTTCTTT | CATHLGGLNTEAFF
TRBJ2-5 | NA | TRBD2 | TRBV5-1 | TGCGCCAGCAGCTTGGGTTCTAGCGGGAGTAAGGAGACCCAGTACTTC | CASSLGSSGSKETQYF
TRBJ2-3 | NA | TRBD1 | TRBV6-1 | TGTGCCAGCAGTAAAGGACAGGGGGCTACCACAGATACGCAGTATTTT | CASSKGQGATTDTQYF
TRBJ2-5 | few | TRBD2 | TRBV29-1 | TGCAGCGTTGCAATCCTAGCGGGAGGAGAGACCCAGTACTTC | CSVAILAGGETQYF
TRBJ2-7 | once | NA | TRBV6-1 | TGTGCCAGCAGTGAAGCCCGGCAGGGCCCCTACGAGCAGTACTTC | CASSEARQGPYEQYF
TRBJ2-4 | NA | NA | TRBV27 | TGTGCCAGCAGGAGCGGCGGGGTAGCCAAAAACATTCAGTACTTC | CASRSGGVAKNIQYF
TRBJ2-7 | NA | NA | TRBV30 | TGTGCCTGGAGTGTACAGGGATCCTACGAGCAGTACTTT | CAWSVQGSYEQYF
TRBJ2-5 | once | NA | TRBV14 | TGTGCCTCCGGCGTGGAGGTAAAGACCCAGTACTTC | CASGVEVKTQYF
TRBJ1-1 | NA | TRBD1 | TRBV6-6 | TGTGCCAGCAGTTACACGGGACAGGTCGACGCTTTCTTT | CASSYTGQVDAFF
TRBJ2-2 | NA | TRBD1 | TRBV18 | TGTGCCAGCTCACCTGGACAGGGGAGTACGACCGGGGAGCTGTTTTTT | CASSPGQGSTTGELFF
TRBJ1-1 | NA | TRBD1 | TRBV7-3 | TGTGCCAGCAGCTTAACGATTGGGGACAGCTTCCCCAGCACTGAAGCTTTCTTT | CASSLTIGDSFPSTEAFF
TRBJ1-2 | NA | NA | TRBV6-1 | TGTGCCAGCAGCCTCGCCCCGGGAGGCTACACCTTC | CASSLAPGGYTF
TRBJ2-3 | NA | NA | TRBV7-2 | TGTGCCAGCAGCTTTTTGGGCCCCCCGTCCACAGATACGCAGTATTTT | CASSFLGPPSTDTQYF
TRBJ2-7 | NA | NA | TRBV6-1 | TGTGCCAGCAGTGAAGGACAGACCTACGAGCAGTACTTC | CASSEGQTYEQYF